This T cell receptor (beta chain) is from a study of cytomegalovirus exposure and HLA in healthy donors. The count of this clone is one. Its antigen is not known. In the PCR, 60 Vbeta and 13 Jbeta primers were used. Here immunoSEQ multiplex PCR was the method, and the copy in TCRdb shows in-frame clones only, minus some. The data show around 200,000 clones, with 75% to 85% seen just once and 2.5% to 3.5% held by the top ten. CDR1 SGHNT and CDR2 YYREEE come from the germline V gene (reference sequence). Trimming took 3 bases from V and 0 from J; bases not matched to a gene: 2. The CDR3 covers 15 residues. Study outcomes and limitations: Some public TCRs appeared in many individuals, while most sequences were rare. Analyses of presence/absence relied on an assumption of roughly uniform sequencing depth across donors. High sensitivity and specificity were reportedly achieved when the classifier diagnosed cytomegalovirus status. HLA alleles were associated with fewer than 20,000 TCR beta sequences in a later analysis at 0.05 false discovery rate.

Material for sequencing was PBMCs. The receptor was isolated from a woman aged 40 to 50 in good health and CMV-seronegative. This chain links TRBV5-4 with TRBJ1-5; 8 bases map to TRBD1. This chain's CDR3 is CASSWTGTSNQPQHF. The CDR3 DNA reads TGTGCCAGCAGCTGGACAGGGACTAGCAATCAGCCCCAGCATTTT.